The 4 T cell receptor beta chains given below trace back to one sample, sequenced in a study of CD8+CD57+ T cells in acquired aplastic anemia. Patients picked for sequencing had shown CD8+CD57+ cell expansion detected by flow cytometry. Genomic DNA served as template for TCR beta VDJ and CDR3 profiling. TCRdb passed the reads through MiXCR, listing each CDR3 protein once. Of 250,000 to 300,000 distinct CDR3 sequences in the sample, approximately 60% were seen once. Sequenced: sorted CD4+, CD8+, or CD8+CD57+ T cells (not recorded which) from PBMCs. The source of these receptors is a human donor with aplastic anemia.

The chain couples TRBV19 to TRBJ2-7; 12 nucleotides agree with TRBD2. CDR3 length: 16 amino acids. Germline lookup yields CDR1 LNHDA and CDR2 SQIVND (reference sequence). The V gene end was trimmed by 2 bases and the J gene end by 3 bases; junction bases not matched to a gene: 5. CDR3 nucleotides: TGTGCCAGTAGTATATCCAGGACTAGCGGGAACTACGAGCAGTACTTC. Encoded protein: CASSISRTSGNYEQYF.

This clonotype was recorded a few times. This chain connects TRBV20-1 to TRBJ2-3, with 8 bases lining up with TRBD2. CDR1 and CDR2 from the germline V gene are DFQATT and SNEGSKA (reference sequence). The CDR3 extends over 15 amino acids. V lost 3 bases to trimming and J lost 0 bases; unmatched junction nucleotides: 5. The CDR3 coding sequence is TGCAGTGCTAGCGGGGGGGCCGCCAGCACAGATACGCAGTATTTT. Protein product: CSASGGAASTDTQYF.

The V and J genes are TRBV2 and TRBJ1-2; D is undetermined. Trimming cost V 4 bases and J 5 bases, with 14 bases left between them. The CDR3 length is 14 residues. The germline gives CDR1 SNHLY, CDR2 FYNNEI. The CDR3: CASSAGIPGYGYTF. Here the CDR3 DNA reads TGTGCCAGCAGTGCAGGCATTCCTGGATATGGCTACACCTTC.

In this sample, this clonotype turned up many times. The chain uses TRBV5-1 and TRBJ1-4; D not certain. Germline CDR1 SGHRS, CDR2 YFSETQ. The V end was cut by 6 bases, the J end by 0 bases, with 12 bases between. The CDR3 is made up of 15 amino acids. The chain's CDR3 is CASTVVGATNEKLFF. For the CDR3, the DNA is TGCGCCAGCACCGTGGTGGGTGCAACTAATGAAAAACTGTTTTTT. The full variable domain, its missing parts supplied by reference TRBV5-1 and TRBJ1-4, is KAGVTQTPRYLIKTRGQQVTLSCSPISGHRSVSWYQQTPGQGLQFLFEYFSETQRNKGNFPGRFSGRQFSNSRSEMNVSTLELGDSALYLCASTVVGATNEKLFFGSGTQLSVL.